The 29 T cell receptor beta chains below all came from one sample that was sequenced in a study of T cells expressing NK-cell markers. Using the 5' RACE reads, TCRdb records one entry per CDR3 protein without DNA. The listing records some 300,000 distinct CDR3 sequences. Sequencing was done on a sample of blood T cells: a sorted CD56 or NKG2C T cell subset, CD4+ or CD8+ T cells, or bulk PBMC T cells (not recorded which). The receptors were sampled from a man aged 18 to 30 in good health.

This sequence joins TRBV20-1 and TRBJ2-3. The germline gives CDR1 DFQATT, CDR2 SNEGSKA (reference sequence). The CDR3 has 13 amino acids. This CDR3 reads CSASETERLPQYF.

The chain carries TRBV12-3 or TRBV12-4 and TRBJ1-5; the D call of TRBD1 rests on TCRdb alone, since no DNA is present to check it. The CDR3 contains 16 residues. The CDR3 reads CASSFITGGSPVAQHF.

V and J are TRBV5-4 and TRBJ2-5; without DNA, the TCRdb call of TRBD1 cannot be checked. The CDR3 runs to 15 residues. Germline loops: CDR1 SGHNT, CDR2 YYREEE (reference sequence). CDR3 protein: CASSQRQGAQETQYF.

The chain uses TRBV5-5 and TRBJ1-1; TCRdb names TRBD1, which stays unverified in the absence of DNA. This CDR3 is 13 amino acids long. Germline V gives CDR1 SGHKS, CDR2 YYEKEE (reference sequence). The CDR3 region is CASSLRERTEAFF.

The J gene is TRBJ2-5, the V gene TRBV6-6; the D gene TCRdb calls, TRBD1, cannot be checked with no DNA. The CDR3 sequence is 13 residues long. The germline V gene encodes CDR1 MNHNY and CDR2 SVGAGI (reference sequence). This CDR3 reads CASSSGREETQYF.

The chain links TRBV12-3 or TRBV12-4 to TRBJ2-2; TCRdb designates TRBD1, a call that cannot be tested without DNA. The CDR3 is 14 residues long. CDR3 protein: CASSLDSYTGELFF.

The genes are TRBV6-2 or TRBV6-3 and TRBJ2-1; TCRdb's D gene call, TRBD1, goes unchecked for lack of DNA. The CDR3 has 14 amino acids. The germline V gene has CDR1 MNHEY and CDR2 SVGEGT. CDR3 amino acids: CASNRHRNDNEQFF.

V usage is TRBV6-4 and J usage is TRBJ2-2; the TCRdb D gene call, TRBD1, has no DNA to confirm it. CDR1 MRHNA and CDR2 SNTAGT come from the germline V gene. The CDR3 is made up of 14 amino acids. The CDR3 sequence: CASRAGTGSGELFF.

The chain joins TRBV11-2 to TRBJ2-7; TCRdb's D gene call, TRBD2, goes unchecked for lack of DNA. Germline V gives CDR1 SGHAT, CDR2 FQNNGV. The CDR3 consists of 20 residues. CDR3 sequence: CASSSPPGLAGSPSSYEQYF.

This chain connects TRBV4-1 to TRBJ1-4; the TRBD1 assignment by TCRdb is unverifiable without DNA. The CDR3 covers 13 residues. Germline V gene lookup returns CDR1 MGHRA and CDR2 YSYEKL. This CDR3 is CASSQWGTEKLFF.

The rearrangement links TRBV7-2 to TRBJ2-7; TCRdb reports TRBD1, a call that lacks DNA to check it against. The CDR3 has 12 residues. CDR1 and CDR2 (germline): SGHTA, FQGNSA. CDR3 sequence: CASSSGVYEQYF.

The V call is TRBV29-1, the J call TRBJ1-2; absent DNA, TCRdb's TRBD1 call cannot be checked. The CDR3 totals 13 residues. In germline, CDR1 is SQVTM, CDR2 ANQGSEA. CDR3 amino acids: CSVTGTVNYGYTF.

The V and J genes are TRBV7-3 and TRBJ1-1; TCRdb designates TRBD1, a call that cannot be tested without DNA. The CDR3 spans 15 residues. Germline lookup yields CDR1 SGHTA and CDR2 FQGTGA. The chain's CDR3 is CASSPRVGGHSEAFF. Supplemented by reference TRBV7-3 and TRBJ1-1, the full variable domain reads GAGVSQTPSNKVTEKGKYVELRCDPISGHTALYWYRQSLGQGPEFLIYFQGTGAADDSGLPNDRFFAVRPEGSVSTLKIQRTERGDSAVYLCASSPRVGGHSEAFFGQGTRLTVV.

This sequence joins TRBV20-1 and TRBJ2-1; the D call from TCRdb, TRBD2, cannot be confirmed without DNA. Germline values: CDR1 DFQATT, CDR2 SNEGSKA (reference sequence). The CDR3 is 14 amino acids. The CDR3: CSATAYSGRNEQFF.

The chain is built from TRBV6-2 or TRBV6-3 and TRBJ2-3; the TRBD1 assignment by TCRdb is unverifiable without DNA. CDR1 and CDR2 from the germline V gene are MNHEY and SVGEGT. CDR3 length equals 16 residues. CDR3 loop: CASRAGQLLSTDTQYF.

The chain employs TRBV24-1 and TRBJ2-3; TCRdb gives TRBD2 as the D gene, but with no DNA this cannot be confirmed. Germline loops: CDR1 KGHDR, CDR2 SFDVKD. The CDR3 spans 14 residues. The chain's CDR3 is CATSDYGGEDTQYF.

J is TRBJ2-3 and V is TRBV29-1; TCRdb indicates TRBD2, and absent DNA this call remains unverified. The germline CDR1 and CDR2 sequences are SQVTM and ANQGSEA. The CDR3 loop spans 14 amino acids. The CDR3 sequence: CSARRATRTDTQYF.

The chain is built from TRBV6-4 and TRBJ2-1; the D call of TRBD1 rests on TCRdb alone, since no DNA is present to check it. The CDR3 has 13 amino acids. Germline V lookup: CDR1 MRHNA, CDR2 SNTAGT. This chain's CDR3 is CASRATGVNEQFF.

The chain recombines TRBV5-1 with TRBJ2-5. Germline V gene data show CDR1 as SGHRS and CDR2 as YFSETQ. The length of the CDR3 is 13 residues. The CDR3 sequence is CASSQDLLETQYF.

This rearrangement joins TRBV5-1 to TRBJ2-1; with no DNA, the TCRdb D assignment of TRBD1 cannot be verified. The germline gives CDR1 SGHRS, CDR2 YFSETQ. The CDR3 covers 16 residues. The CDR3 loop reads CASSLGLAGPLNEQFF.

V gene TRBV7-9 combines with J gene TRBJ2-7. The CDR3 is 16 amino acids. The V gene's germline CDR1 is SEHNR and CDR2 FQNEAQ (reference sequence). Here the CDR3 reads CASSSTETKSSYEQYF.

V and J are TRBV6-2 or TRBV6-3 and TRBJ2-5; TCRdb calls TRBD2, which cannot be checked without DNA. From germline, CDR1 is MNHEY and CDR2 SVGEGT. CDR3 length: 14 amino acids. The CDR3 sequence: CASVRAKPQETQYF.

The V and J genes are TRBV12-3 or TRBV12-4 and TRBJ1-6. There are 15 residues in the CDR3. The CDR3: CASSLVGARNSPLHF.

V gene TRBV6-1 combines with J gene TRBJ2-1. The CDR3 loop spans 16 amino acids. Looked up from germline, CDR1 is MNHNS and CDR2 is SASEGT. The CDR3 spells CASSNRVGVAYNEQFF.

The chain carries TRBV12-3 or TRBV12-4 and TRBJ2-2; the TRBD2 assignment by TCRdb is unverifiable without DNA. This CDR3 is 16 amino acids long. CDR3 sequence: CASTQSSGSNTGELFF.

V and J are TRBV12-3 or TRBV12-4 and TRBJ2-1; without DNA, the TCRdb call of TRBD1 cannot be checked. The CDR3 is 12 residues long. CDR3 protein: CASSLVRAEQFF.

This rearrangement joins TRBV10-3 to TRBJ2-6. The CDR3 sequence is 16 residues long. The germline V gene has CDR1 ENHRY and CDR2 SYGVKD. The CDR3 protein is CAISDRLNSGANVLTF.

The chain employs TRBV19 and TRBJ2-2; TCRdb reports TRBD1, a call that lacks DNA to check it against. The CDR3 is 16 residues long. Germline CDR1 and CDR2: LNHDA and SQIVND (reference sequence). The CDR3 loop reads CASSRPAGRGSGELFF.

The gene calls are TRBV7-2 and TRBJ2-1; TCRdb calls TRBD1, which cannot be checked without DNA. The CDR3 consists of 15 residues. Germline V gives CDR1 SGHTA, CDR2 FQGNSA. The CDR3 region is CASSAWGTGDNEQFF.